These 21 T cell receptor beta chains were sequenced from one sample in a study of cytomegalovirus exposure and HLA in healthy donors. Both 60 Vbeta primers and 13 Jbeta primers went into the PCR. Some clones are missing from TCRdb's copy, which holds only in-frame ones; the method was immunoSEQ multiplex PCR. The profile covers about 150,000 clones, with 75% to 90% appearing a single time and approximately 2% taken by the ten largest. The sequencing sample was made of PBMCs. Every receptor here comes from a woman between 18 and 29 years old in good health and CMV-seronegative.

The gene calls are TRBV28 and TRBJ2-7; D possibly corresponds to TRBD1 (6 bases). The germline V and J ends were trimmed by 7 bases and 3 bases, with 16 bases remaining between them. Germline CDR1 and CDR2: MDHEN and SYDVKM. CDR3 length: 14 amino acids. The chain's CDR3 is CASTPTGGFYEQYF. As DNA, the CDR3 is TGTGCCAGCACCCCGACAGGCGGATTCTACGAGCAGTACTTC.

The rearrangement joins TRBV27 to TRBJ2-7; D unclear. There are 12 residues in the CDR3. Trimming left V 10 bases short and J 3 bases short, with 13 bases between. Germline V lookup: CDR1 MNHEY, CDR2 SMNVEV (reference sequence). CDR3 bases: TGTGCCACCCGAGCGTTGGGCTACGAGCAGTACTTC. Its translation is CATRALGYEQYF.

The genes are TRBV28 and TRBJ2-5; a weak D match, TRBD2 (7 bases). This CDR3 contains 16 residues. Trimming removed 5 bases at V and 3 bases at J, with 19 bases between. The germline V gene has CDR1 MDHEN and CDR2 SYDVKM. In DNA form, the CDR3 reads TGTGCCAGCAGTAAAGGGGGGGAGGGGGTGGAAGAGACCCAGTACTTC. Translating it yields CASSKGGEGVEETQYF.

This rearrangement joins TRBV27 to TRBJ2-2, with TRBD2 matching 11 bases. In germline, CDR1 is MNHEY, CDR2 SMNVEV (reference sequence). The CDR3 covers 17 residues. The ends lost 2 bases at V and 3 bases at J; junction bases unmatched: 5. The CDR3 region has the DNA TGTGCCAGCAGTTTAATCCTAGCGGGGGGCGACACCGGGGAGCTGTTTTTT. Its translation is CASSLILAGGDTGELFF.

Points on this clone: Different DNA sequences within this sample yield the same CDR3. The V gene is TRBV6-5, the J gene TRBJ2-2; 8 nucleotides match TRBD2. The CDR3 length is 16 residues. CDR1 and CDR2 (germline): MNHEY, SVGAGI. The junction had 9 bases not matched to a gene; V was cut back by 0 bases and J by 9 bases. Here the CDR3 reads CASSYSAGATGWELFF. The CDR3 DNA follows: TGTGCCAGCAGTTACTCAGCGGGGGCTACCGGTTGGGAGCTGTTTTTT.

In the case of this clone: A junction end diverges from the germline sequence, so it may reflect a read error. The rearrangement uses TRBV7-9 and TRBJ2-5; D is unresolved. The germline CDR1 and CDR2 sequences are SEHNR and FQNEAQ (reference sequence). The CDR3 has 12 residues. CDR3: CSSSLDRETQYF. The CDR3 DNA reads as TGTTCCAGCAGCTTAGATCGAGAGACCCAGTACTTC.

The chain recombines TRBV19 with TRBJ1-3; D is possibly TRBD1 (5 bases). The CDR3 is made up of 14 amino acids. The V gene lost 4 bases and the J gene lost 5 bases, with 12 bases spanning the gap. Germline lookup yields CDR1 LNHDA and CDR2 SQIVND (reference sequence). CDR3 loop: CASSTRDLRNTIYF. Here the CDR3 DNA reads TGTGCCAGTAGTACCCGGGACTTAAGAAACACCATATATTTT.

The CDR3 DNA reads TGTGCCAGCAGCTCCTCGGGAGCGGGGGGGCTAGAGACCCAGTACTTC. Its translation is CASSSSGAGGLETQYF. The gene calls are TRBV11-2 and TRBJ2-5, with 10 bases matching TRBD2. With V trimmed by 4 bases and J by 4 bases, 9 bases remained unmatched. The CDR3 consists of 16 residues. Germline lookup yields CDR1 SGHAT and CDR2 FQNNGV.

This clone was observed a few times. This chain links TRBV6-5 with TRBJ1-1; D may be TRBD1 (5 bases). There are 15 residues in the CDR3. V lost 4 bases and J 1 base, leaving 13 bases between the germline ends. Per germline, CDR1 MNHEY and CDR2 SVGAGI. The CDR3 nucleotides are TGTGCCAGCAGTTGGGGACTTTCGGAGAACACTGAAGCTTTCTTT. It translates to CASSWGLSENTEAFF.

The chain has TRBV5-5 and TRBJ2-7; a weak D match, TRBD2 (6 bases). Deletions cut 7 bases from V and 3 bases from J, with 14 bases between. There are 13 residues in the CDR3. CDR1 and CDR2 (germline): SGHKS, YYEKEE (reference sequence). CDR3 residues: CASFSGTGYEQYF. CDR3 DNA: TGTGCCAGCTTTTCTGGGACTGGCTACGAGCAGTACTTC.

V is TRBV30 and J is TRBJ2-1; 14 bases fit TRBD2. CDR1 and CDR2 (germline): GTSNPN, SVGIG (reference sequence). The CDR3 spans 15 residues. With 5 bases clipped from V and 7 bases from J, the junction kept 7 bases outside the gene matches. The CDR3 region is CAWAAGLAGANEQFF. The CDR3, as DNA: TGTGCCTGGGCCGCGGGACTAGCGGGAGCTAATGAGCAGTTCTTC.

The genes are TRBV6-1 and TRBJ1-6; the D gene is possibly TRBD1 (6 bases). Trimming removed 8 bases from V and 6 bases from J, with 11 bases in between. Germline V gene sequence: CDR1 MNHNS, CDR2 SASEGT. The CDR3 consists of 13 residues. This chain's CDR3 is CASRTGSNSPLHF. The CDR3 coding sequence is TGTGCCAGCCGAACAGGGAGTAATTCACCCCTCCACTTT.

The chain carries TRBV9 and TRBJ2-7; TRBD1 might be the D (5 bases). Germline V gene data show CDR1 as SGDLS and CDR2 as YYNGEE. The CDR3 extends over 14 amino acids. Deletions cut 0 bases from V and 2 bases from J, with 9 bases between. CDR3 region: CASSVDGQAYEQYF. The CDR3 coding sequence is TGTGCCAGCAGCGTAGACGGACAAGCCTACGAGCAGTACTTC.

The V gene is TRBV11-1, the J gene TRBJ2-2; D unclear. CDR1 is SGHAT, CDR2 FQDESV, per germline (reference sequence). Trimming left V 5 bases short and J 8 bases short, with 9 bases between. The CDR3 extends over 12 amino acids. The CDR3 loop is CASSPAAGELFF. CDR3 coding DNA: TGTGCCAGCAGCCCGGCGGCTGGGGAGCTGTTTTTT.

The chain carries TRBV30 and TRBJ1-6; D not certain. Germline CDR1 reads GTSNPN; CDR2 reads SVGIG (reference sequence). The CDR3 covers 16 residues. V was clipped by 2 bases and J by 10 bases, with 21 bases between them. The CDR3 is CAWSISYPSSGSPLHF. The CDR3, as DNA: TGTGCCTGGAGTATATCCTACCCCTCTTCCGGGTCACCCCTCCACTTT.

The chain is built from TRBV28 and TRBJ1-4, with 7 bases fitting TRBD1. The CDR3 runs to 12 residues. The junction had 1 base not matched to a gene; V was cut back by 8 bases and J by 4 bases. Germline V gene data show CDR1 as MDHEN and CDR2 as SYDVKM. CDR3 residues: CASQGDNEKLFF. In DNA form, the CDR3 reads TGTGCCAGCCAGGGGGATAATGAAAAACTGTTTTTT.

V gene TRBV7-9 combines with J gene TRBJ2-7; a weak D match, TRBD2 (6 bases). CDR3 size: 14 residues. Trimming pared 1 base from V and 2 bases from J, leaving 9 bases between. Germline lookup yields CDR1 SEHNR and CDR2 FQNEAQ (reference sequence). The CDR3 bases are TGTGCCAGCAGCTTAGTGGGAGGAACCTACGAGCAGTACTTC. Its translation is CASSLVGGTYEQYF. Complete variable domain (other parts from reference TRBV7-9 and TRBJ2-7): DTGVSQNPRHKITKRGQNVTFRCDPISEHNRLYWYRQTLGQGPEFLTYFQNEAQLEKSRLLSDRFSAERPKGSFSTLEIQRTEQGDSAMYLCASSLVGGTYEQYFGPGTRLTVT.

J is TRBJ1-3 and V is TRBV30; D might be TRBD1 (5 bases). This CDR3 has 15 residues. Germline CDR1 GTSNPN, CDR2 SVGIG (reference sequence). Trimming removed 4 bases from V and 2 bases from J, with 15 bases in between. Written as DNA, the CDR3 is TGTGCCTGGAATCGGGCAGGGAGGGCTGGAAACACCATATATTTT. Its protein product is CAWNRAGRAGNTIYF.

The chain couples TRBV19 to TRBJ1-1, with D tentatively TRBD1 (6 bases). Germline V gives CDR1 LNHDA, CDR2 SQIVND (reference sequence). This CDR3 spans 14 amino acids. Trimming shortened V by 7 bases and J by 4 bases, and 16 bases separated the two germline ends. Written as DNA, the CDR3 is TGTGCCAGTAATAAGGGGGTCTCCGGCACTGAAGCTTTCTTT. Its protein is CASNKGVSGTEAFF. Supplemented by reference TRBV19 and TRBJ1-1, the full variable domain reads DGGITQSPKYLFRKEGQNVTLSCEQNLNHDAMYWYRQDPGQGLRLIYYSQIVNDFQKGDIAEGYSVSREKKESFPLTVTSAQKNPTAFYLCASNKGVSGTEAFFGQGTRLTVV.

This clone was seen just once. This chain uses TRBV6-5 with TRBJ2-1; a weak D match, TRBD1 (5 bases). This CDR3 contains 15 residues. The V end lost 2 bases, the J end lost 0 bases, and 8 bases lay between the germline ends. Germline V lookup: CDR1 MNHEY, CDR2 SVGAGI. CDR3 nucleotides: TGTGCCAGCAGTTACCGACAGAGCTCCTACAATGAGCAGTTCTTC. It is translated as CASSYRQSSYNEQFF.

The chain combines TRBV11-1 with TRBJ2-7; D gene ambiguous. CDR3 length equals 12 residues. V lost 4 bases and J lost 6, with 10 bases in between. Per the germline V gene, CDR1 is SGHAT and CDR2 is FQDESV (reference sequence). CDR3 nucleotide sequence: TGTGCCAGCAGCTCCCTATGGGCCGAGCAGTACTTC. Translating it yields CASSSLWAEQYF. Full variable domain (rest looked up from reference TRBV11-1 and TRBJ2-7): EAEVAQSPRYKITEKSQAVAFWCDPISGHATLYWYRQILGQGPELLVQFQDESVVDDSQLPKDRFSAERLKGVDSTLKIQPAELGDSAMYLCASSSLWAEQYFGPGTRLTVT.